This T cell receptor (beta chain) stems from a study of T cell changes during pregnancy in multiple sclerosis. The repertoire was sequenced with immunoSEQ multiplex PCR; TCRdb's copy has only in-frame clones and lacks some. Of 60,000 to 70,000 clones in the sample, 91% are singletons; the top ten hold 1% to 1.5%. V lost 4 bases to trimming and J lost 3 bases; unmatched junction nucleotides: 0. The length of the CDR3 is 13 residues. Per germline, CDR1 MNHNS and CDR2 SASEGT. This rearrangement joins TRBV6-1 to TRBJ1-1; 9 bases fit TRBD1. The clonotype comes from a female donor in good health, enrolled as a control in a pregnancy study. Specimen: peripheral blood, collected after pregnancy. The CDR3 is CASSGDRDTEAFF. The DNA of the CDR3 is TGTGCCAGCAGTGGGGACAGGGACACTGAAGCTTTCTTT.